This T cell receptor (beta chain) was recorded in a study of blood T cell repertoires in COVID-19. Across the whole study: T cells, B-cell-depleted T cells, or PBMCs provided the cDNA or gDNA that served as material.

Libraries were prepared by immunoSEQ multiplex PCR; TCRdb keeps only in-frame clonotypes and omits some of them. There are 150,000 to 200,000 clones in the sample; around 82% occur only once, and approximately 2.4% lies in the top ten. This clone has more than one count but fewer than ten. This CDR3 is built from 16 residues. Looked up from germline, CDR1 is SGHKS and CDR2 is YYEKEE (reference sequence). V was clipped by 4 bases and J by 0 bases; unmatched bases: 5. The genes are TRBV5-5 and TRBJ2-7; the match to TRBD2 covers 12 bases. Sequenced material: peripheral blood. This TCR was sampled from a human donor with acute or convalescent COVID-19. The donor label of this sample is uncertain. The CDR3 sequence: CASSARLAGVSYEQYF. The CDR3 DNA is TGTGCCAGCAGCGCACGACTAGCGGGGGTCTCCTACGAGCAGTACTTC.